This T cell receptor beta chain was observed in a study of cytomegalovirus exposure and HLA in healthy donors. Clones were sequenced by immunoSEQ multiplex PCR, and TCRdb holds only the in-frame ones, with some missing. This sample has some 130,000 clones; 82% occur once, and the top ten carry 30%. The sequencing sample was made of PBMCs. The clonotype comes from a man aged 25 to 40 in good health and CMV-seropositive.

CDR3 loop: CASSRDSEAFF. CDR3 coding DNA: TGTGCCAGCAGTCGAGACAGTGAAGCTTTCTTT. The V and J genes are TRBV6-6 and TRBJ1-1, with D perhaps TRBD1 (5 bases). The germline V and J ends were trimmed by 5 bases and 7 bases, with 8 bases remaining between them. The CDR3 has 11 residues. Germline lookup yields CDR1 MNHNY and CDR2 SVGAGI (reference sequence).